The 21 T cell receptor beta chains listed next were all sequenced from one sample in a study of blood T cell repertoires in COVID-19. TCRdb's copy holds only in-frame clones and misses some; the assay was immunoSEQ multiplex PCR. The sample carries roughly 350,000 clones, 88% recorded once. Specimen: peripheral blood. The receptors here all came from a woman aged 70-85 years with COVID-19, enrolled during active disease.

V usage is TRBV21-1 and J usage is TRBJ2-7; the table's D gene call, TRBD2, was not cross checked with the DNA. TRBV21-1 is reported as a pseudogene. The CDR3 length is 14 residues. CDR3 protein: CASISGPNAYEQYF. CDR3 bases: TGTGCCAGCATCTCGGGTCCTAATGCCTACGAGCAGTACTTC.

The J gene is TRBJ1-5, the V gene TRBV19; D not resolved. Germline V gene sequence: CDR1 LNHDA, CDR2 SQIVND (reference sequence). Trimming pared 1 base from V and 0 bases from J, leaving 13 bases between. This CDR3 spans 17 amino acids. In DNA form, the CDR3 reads TGTGCCAGTAGTATAGGTGGCACGTATCATAGCAATCAGCCCCAGCATTTT. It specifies CASSIGGTYHSNQPQHF. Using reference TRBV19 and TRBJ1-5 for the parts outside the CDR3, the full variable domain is DGGITQSPKYLFRKEGQNVTLSCEQNLNHDAMYWYRQDPGQGLRLIYYSQIVNDFQKGDIAEGYSVSREKKESFPLTVTSAQKNPTAFYLCASSIGGTYHSNQPQHFGDGTRLSIL.

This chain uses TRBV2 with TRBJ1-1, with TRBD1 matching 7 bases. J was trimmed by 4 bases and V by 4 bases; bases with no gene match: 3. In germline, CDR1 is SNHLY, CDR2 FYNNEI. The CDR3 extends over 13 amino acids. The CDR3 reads CASSVEGATEAFF. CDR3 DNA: TGTGCCAGCAGTGTGGAGGGGGCCACTGAAGCTTTCTTT.

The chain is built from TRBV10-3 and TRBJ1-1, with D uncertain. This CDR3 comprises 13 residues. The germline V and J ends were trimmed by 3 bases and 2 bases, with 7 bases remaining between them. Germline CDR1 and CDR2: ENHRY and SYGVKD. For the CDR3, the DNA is TGTGCCATCAGTGAACAGACCAACACTGAAGCTTTCTTT. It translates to CAISEQTNTEAFF.

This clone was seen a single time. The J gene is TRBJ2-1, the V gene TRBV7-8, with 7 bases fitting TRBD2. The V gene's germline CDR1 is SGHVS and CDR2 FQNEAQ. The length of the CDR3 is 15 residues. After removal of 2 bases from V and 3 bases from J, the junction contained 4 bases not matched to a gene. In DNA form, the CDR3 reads TGTGCCAGCAGCTTACGGGGGGACTTCTACAATGAGCAGTTCTTC. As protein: CASSLRGDFYNEQFF.

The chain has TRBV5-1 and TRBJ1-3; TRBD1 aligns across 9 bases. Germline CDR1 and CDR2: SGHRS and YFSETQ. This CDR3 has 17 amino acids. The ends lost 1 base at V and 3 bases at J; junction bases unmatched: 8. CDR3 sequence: CASSLFSGTGFGNTIYF. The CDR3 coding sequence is TGCGCCAGCAGCTTGTTTTCCGGGACAGGGTTTGGAAACACCATATATTTT. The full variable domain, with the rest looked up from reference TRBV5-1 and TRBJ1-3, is KAGVTQTPRYLIKTRGQQVTLSCSPISGHRSVSWYQQTPGQGLQFLFEYFSETQRNKGNFPGRFSGRQFSNSRSEMNVSTLELGDSALYLCASSLFSGTGFGNTIYFGEGSWLTVV.

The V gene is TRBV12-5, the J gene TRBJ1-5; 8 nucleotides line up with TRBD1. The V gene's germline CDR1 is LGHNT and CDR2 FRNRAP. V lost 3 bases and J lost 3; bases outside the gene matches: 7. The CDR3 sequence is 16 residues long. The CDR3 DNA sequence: TGTGCTAGTGGTTTACAGACAGGGGTATTCAATCAGCCCCAGCATTTT. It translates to CASGLQTGVFNQPQHF.

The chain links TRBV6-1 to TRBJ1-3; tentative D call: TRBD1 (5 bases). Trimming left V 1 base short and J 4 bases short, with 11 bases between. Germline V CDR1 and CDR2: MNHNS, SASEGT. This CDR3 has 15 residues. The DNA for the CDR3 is TGTGCCAGCAGTGAAGTCGCAGGGATAGGAAACACCATATATTTT. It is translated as CASSEVAGIGNTIYF.

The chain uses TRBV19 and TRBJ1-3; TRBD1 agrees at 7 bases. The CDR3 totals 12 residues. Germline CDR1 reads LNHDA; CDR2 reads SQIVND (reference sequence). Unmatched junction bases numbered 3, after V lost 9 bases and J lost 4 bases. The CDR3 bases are TGTGCCAGCTCGACAGGGGGAAACACCATATATTTT. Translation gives CASSTGGNTIYF.

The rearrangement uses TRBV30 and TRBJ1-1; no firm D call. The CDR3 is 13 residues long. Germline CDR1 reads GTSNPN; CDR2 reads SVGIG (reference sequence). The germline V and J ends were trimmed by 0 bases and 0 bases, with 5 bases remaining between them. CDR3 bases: TGTGCCTGGAGTGTAGCTATGAACACTGAAGCTTTCTTT. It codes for CAWSVAMNTEAFF.

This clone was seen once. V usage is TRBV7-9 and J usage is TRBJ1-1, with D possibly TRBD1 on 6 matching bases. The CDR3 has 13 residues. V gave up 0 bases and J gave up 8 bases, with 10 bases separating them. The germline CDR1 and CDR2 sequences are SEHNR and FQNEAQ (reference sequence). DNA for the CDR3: TGTGCCAGCAGCTTAGCCGAAGACAGGGAAGCTTTCTTT. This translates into CASSLAEDREAFF.

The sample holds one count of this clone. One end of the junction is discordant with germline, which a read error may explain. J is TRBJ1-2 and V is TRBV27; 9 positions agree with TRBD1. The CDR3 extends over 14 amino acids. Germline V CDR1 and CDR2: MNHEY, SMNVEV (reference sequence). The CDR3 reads CASGLGQGNYGYTF. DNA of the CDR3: TGTGCCAGCGGTTTGGGACAGGGTAACTATGGCTACACCTTC.

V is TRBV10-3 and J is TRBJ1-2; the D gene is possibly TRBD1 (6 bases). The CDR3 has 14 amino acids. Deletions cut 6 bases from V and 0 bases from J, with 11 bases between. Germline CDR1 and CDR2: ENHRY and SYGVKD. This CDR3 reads CAIRQDRTNYGYTF. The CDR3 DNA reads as TGTGCCATCAGGCAGGACAGAACTAACTATGGCTACACCTTC.

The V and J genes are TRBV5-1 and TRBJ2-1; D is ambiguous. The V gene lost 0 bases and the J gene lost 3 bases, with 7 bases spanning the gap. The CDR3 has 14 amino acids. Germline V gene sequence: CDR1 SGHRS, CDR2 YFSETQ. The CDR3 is CASSLGSNYNEQFF. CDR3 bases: TGCGCCAGCAGCTTGGGGAGCAACTACAATGAGCAGTTCTTC.

CDR3 in amino acids: CASSVDQGLGTDTQYF. Written as DNA, the CDR3 is TGTGCCAGCAGCGTCGATCAGGGTTTGGGGACAGATACGCAGTATTTT. The J gene is TRBJ2-3, the V gene TRBV9; TRBD1 is a possible D gene (5 bases). The CDR3 has 16 amino acids. The V and J ends lost 2 bases and 3 bases respectively, with 16 bases between them. Germline CDR1 and CDR2: SGDLS and YYNGEE.

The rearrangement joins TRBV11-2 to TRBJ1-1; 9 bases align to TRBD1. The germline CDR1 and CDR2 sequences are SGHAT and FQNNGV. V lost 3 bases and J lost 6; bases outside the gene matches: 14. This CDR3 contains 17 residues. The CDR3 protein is CASSFEITGTGRSEAFF. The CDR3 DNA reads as TGTGCCAGCAGCTTCGAAATTACCGGGACAGGGCGTTCTGAAGCTTTCTTT.

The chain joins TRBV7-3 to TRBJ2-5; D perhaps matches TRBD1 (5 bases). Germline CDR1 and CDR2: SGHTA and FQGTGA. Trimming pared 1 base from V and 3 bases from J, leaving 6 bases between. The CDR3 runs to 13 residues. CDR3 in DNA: TGTGCCAGCAGCTTAAGCAGGGAAGAGACCCAGTACTTC. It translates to CASSLSREETQYF.

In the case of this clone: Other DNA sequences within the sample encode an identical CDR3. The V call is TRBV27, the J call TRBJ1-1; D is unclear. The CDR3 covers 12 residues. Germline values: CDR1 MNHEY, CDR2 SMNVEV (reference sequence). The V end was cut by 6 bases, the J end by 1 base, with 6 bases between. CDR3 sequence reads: CASSRGNTEAFF. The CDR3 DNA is TGTGCCAGCAGCCGGGGGAACACTGAAGCTTTCTTT.

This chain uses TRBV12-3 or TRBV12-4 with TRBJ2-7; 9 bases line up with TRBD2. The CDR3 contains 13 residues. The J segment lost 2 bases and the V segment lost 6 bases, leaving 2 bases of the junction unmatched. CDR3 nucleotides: TGTGCCAGCAGACCTAGCGGGGCCTACGAGCAGTACTTC. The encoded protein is CASRPSGAYEQYF.

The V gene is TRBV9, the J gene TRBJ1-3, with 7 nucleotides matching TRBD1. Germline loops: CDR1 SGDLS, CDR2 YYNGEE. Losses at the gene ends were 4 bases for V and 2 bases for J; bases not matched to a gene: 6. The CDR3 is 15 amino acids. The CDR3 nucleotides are TGTGCCAGCAGCCTCATGACAGGGACTGGAAACACCATATATTTT. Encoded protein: CASSLMTGTGNTIYF.

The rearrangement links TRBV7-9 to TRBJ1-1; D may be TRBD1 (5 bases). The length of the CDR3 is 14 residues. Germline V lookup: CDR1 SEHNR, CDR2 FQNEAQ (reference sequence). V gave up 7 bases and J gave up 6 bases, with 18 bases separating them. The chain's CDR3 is CASKGQVSTSEAFF. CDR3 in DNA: TGTGCCAGCAAGGGGCAGGTCTCGACATCTGAAGCTTTCTTT. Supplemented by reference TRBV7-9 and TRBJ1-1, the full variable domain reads DTGVSQNPRHKITKRGQNVTFRCDPISEHNRLYWYRQTLGQGPEFLTYFQNEAQLEKSRLLSDRFSAERPKGSFSTLEIQRTEQGDSAMYLCASKGQVSTSEAFFGQGTRLTVV.